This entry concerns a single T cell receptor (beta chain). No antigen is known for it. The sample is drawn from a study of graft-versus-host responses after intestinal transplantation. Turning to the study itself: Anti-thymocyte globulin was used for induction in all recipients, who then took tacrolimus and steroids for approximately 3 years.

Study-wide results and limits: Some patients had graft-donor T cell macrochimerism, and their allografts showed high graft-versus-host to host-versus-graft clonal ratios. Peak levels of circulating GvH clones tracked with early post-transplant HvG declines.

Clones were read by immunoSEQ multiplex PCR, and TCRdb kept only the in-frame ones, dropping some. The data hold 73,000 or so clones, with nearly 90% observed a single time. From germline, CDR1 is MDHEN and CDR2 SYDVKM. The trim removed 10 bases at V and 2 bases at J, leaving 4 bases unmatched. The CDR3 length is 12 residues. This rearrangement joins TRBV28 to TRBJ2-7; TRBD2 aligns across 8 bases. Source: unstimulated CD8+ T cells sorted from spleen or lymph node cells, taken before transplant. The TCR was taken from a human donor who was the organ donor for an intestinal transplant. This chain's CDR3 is CATGGVTYEQYV. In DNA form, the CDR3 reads TGTGCCACCGGGGGGGTTACCTACGAGCAGTACGTC.